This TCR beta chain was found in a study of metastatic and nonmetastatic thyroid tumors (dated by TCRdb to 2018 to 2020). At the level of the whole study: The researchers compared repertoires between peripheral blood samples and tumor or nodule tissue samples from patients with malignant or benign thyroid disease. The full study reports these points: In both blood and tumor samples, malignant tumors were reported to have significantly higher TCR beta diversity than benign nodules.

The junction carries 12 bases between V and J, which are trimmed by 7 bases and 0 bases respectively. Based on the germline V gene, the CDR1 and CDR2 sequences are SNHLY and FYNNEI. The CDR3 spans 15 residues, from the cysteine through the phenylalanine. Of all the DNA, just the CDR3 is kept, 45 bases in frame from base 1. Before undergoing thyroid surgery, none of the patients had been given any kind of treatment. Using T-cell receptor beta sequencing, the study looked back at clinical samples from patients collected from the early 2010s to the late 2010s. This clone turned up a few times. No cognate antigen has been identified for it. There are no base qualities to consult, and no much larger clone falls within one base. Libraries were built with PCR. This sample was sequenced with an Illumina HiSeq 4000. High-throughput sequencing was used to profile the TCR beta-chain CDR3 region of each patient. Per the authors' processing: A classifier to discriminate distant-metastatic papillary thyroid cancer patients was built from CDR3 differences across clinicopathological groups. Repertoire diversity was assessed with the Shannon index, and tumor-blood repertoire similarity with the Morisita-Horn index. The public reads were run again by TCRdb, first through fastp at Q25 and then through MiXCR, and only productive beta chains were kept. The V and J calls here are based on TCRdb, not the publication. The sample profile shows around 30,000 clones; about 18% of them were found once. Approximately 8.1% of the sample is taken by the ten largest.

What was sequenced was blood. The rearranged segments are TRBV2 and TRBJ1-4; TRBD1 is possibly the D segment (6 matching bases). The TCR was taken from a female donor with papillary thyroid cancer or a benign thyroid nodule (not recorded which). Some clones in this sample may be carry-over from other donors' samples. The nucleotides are TGTGCCAGCACCCGGGACACCTCAACTAATGAAAAACTGTTTTTT. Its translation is CASTRDTSTNEKLFF.